Listed here are 4 T cell receptor beta chains from one sample, sequenced in a study of cytomegalovirus exposure and HLA in healthy donors. PCR involved 60 Vbeta and 13 Jbeta primers. Assay used: immunoSEQ multiplex PCR; TCRdb lists only in-frame clones, some missing. Of about 140,000 clones in the sample, roughly three quarters were seen once. The sample comprised PBMCs. The receptors were gathered from a female donor in good health and CMV-seronegative.

The V call is TRBV7-2, the J call TRBJ2-5, with TRBD2 as a possible D gene (5 bases). Germline loops: CDR1 SGHTA, CDR2 FQGNSA. V gave up 2 bases and J gave up 4 bases, with 8 bases separating them. The CDR3 length is 13 residues. The CDR3 is CASSLYLAETQYF. DNA for the CDR3: TGTGCCAGCAGCTTATATCTAGCAGAGACCCAGTACTTC. Together with reference TRBV7-2 and TRBJ2-5, the CDR3 gives the full variable domain: GAGVSQSPSNKVTEKGKDVELRCDPISGHTALYWYRQSLGQGLEFLIYFQGNSAPDKSGLPSDRFSAERTGGSVSTLTIQRTQQEDSAVYLCASSLYLAETQYFGPGTRLLVL.

The CDR3 sequence: CASNRGQETQYF. Written as DNA, the CDR3 is TGTGCCAGCAACAGGGGCCAAGAGACCCAGTACTTC. This chain joins TRBV2 and TRBJ2-5; 7 bases match TRBD1. The CDR3 spans 12 residues. In germline, CDR1 is SNHLY, CDR2 FYNNEI. V lost 7 bases, J lost 1 base, and 0 bases stayed unmatched.

J is TRBJ2-7 and V is TRBV15, with D possibly matching TRBD1 (5 bases). Per the germline V gene, CDR1 is LNHNV and CDR2 is YYDKDF (reference sequence). Between the trimmed V and J ends, which lost 3 bases and 0 bases, there was a span of 12 bases. This CDR3 region has 15 residues. The CDR3 sequence: CATSREWGSSYEQYF. The CDR3, as DNA: TGTGCCACCAGCAGGGAGTGGGGCAGCTCCTACGAGCAGTACTTC.

J is TRBJ2-7 and V is TRBV7-9; 7 nucleotides agree with TRBD1. The CDR3 contains 14 residues. Germline CDR1 is SEHNR and CDR2 is FQNEAQ (reference sequence). With V trimmed by 3 bases and J by 8 bases, 10 bases remained unmatched. Here the CDR3 reads CASSFGTAGLKQYF. The CDR3 DNA reads as TGTGCCAGCAGCTTCGGGACAGCAGGTCTTAAGCAGTACTTC.